These 14 T cell receptor beta chains originate from one sample sequenced in a study of blood T cell repertoires in COVID-19. TCRdb keeps only in-frame clones here, not all; method: immunoSEQ multiplex PCR. The sample has tens of thousands of clones, about three quarters seen once. The sequenced material came from peripheral blood. The receptor set was obtained from a human donor in a cohort sampled during active COVID-19.

CDR3 loop: CASSQDRGQAQYF. CDR3 bases: TGCGCCAGCAGCCAAGATCGAGGACAGGCCCAGTACTTC. The chain is built from TRBV4-1 and TRBJ2-5; 7 bases line up with TRBD1. J was trimmed by 9 bases and V by 0 bases; bases with no gene match: 4. CDR1 and CDR2 from the germline V gene are MGHRA and YSYEKL. The CDR3 loop spans 13 amino acids.

The chain carries TRBV6-5 and TRBJ2-7, with 8 bases fitting TRBD2. Trimming removed 1 base from V and 7 bases from J; junction bases left unmatched: 9. There are 15 residues in the CDR3. Germline V gene lookup returns CDR1 MNHEY and CDR2 SVGAGI. The CDR3 coding sequence is TGTGCCAGCAGTTACTGGGGCGGGAGGCCGGGGGAGCAGTACTTC. Translating it yields CASSYWGGRPGEQYF.

This clone was counted once. J is TRBJ1-4 and V is TRBV27; 9 positions agree with TRBD1. CDR1 is MNHEY and CDR2 is SMNVEV in the germline V gene (reference sequence). Germline trimming cut 6 bases from V and 3 bases from J; bases unmatched to any gene: 2. CDR3 size: 14 residues. In DNA, the CDR3 is TGTGCCAGCAGAAGACAGGGGGCTAATGAAAAACTGTTTTTT. Residues: CASRRQGANEKLFF.

With regard to this clone: Other DNA sequences of this sample code for an identical CDR3. The genes are TRBV13 and TRBJ2-1; 11 bases are shared with TRBD2. Trimming removed 0 bases from V and 6 bases from J; junction bases left unmatched: 1. Germline CDR1 and CDR2: PRHDT and FYEKMQ (reference sequence). The CDR3 consists of 15 residues. For the CDR3, the DNA is TGTGCCAGCAGCTTAGGACTAGCGGGAGTCAATGAGCAGTTCTTC. The encoded protein is CASSLGLAGVNEQFF. The full variable domain, in which reference TRBV13 and TRBJ2-1 provide the parts outside the CDR3, is AAGVIQSPRHLIKEKRETATLKCYPIPRHDTVYWYQQGPGQDPQFLISFYEKMQSDKGSIPDRFSAQQFSDYHSELNMSSLELGDSALYFCASSLGLAGVNEQFFGPGTRLTVL.

The gene calls are TRBV4-3 and TRBJ2-3; 12 nucleotides agree with TRBD2. Germline-derived CDR1 and CDR2 are LGHNA and YSLEER. V dropped 1 base and J dropped 0; count of bases not matched to a gene: 14. The CDR3 extends over 21 amino acids. The CDR3 region has the DNA TGCGCCAGCAGCCAAGGGGAGGGACTAGCGGGCTTTTTATCTAGCACAGATACGCAGTATTTT. Protein sequence: CASSQGEGLAGFLSSTDTQYF.

On this clone: The sample has other DNA sequences that encode this CDR3 too. The CDR3 here is CSARGDTEAFF. Written as DNA, the CDR3 is TGCAGTGCTCGGGGGGACACTGAAGCTTTCTTT. This chain uses TRBV20-1 with TRBJ1-1; the D gene is possibly TRBD1 (5 bases). CDR3 size: 11 residues. The germline CDR1 and CDR2 sequences are DFQATT and SNEGSKA (reference sequence). V lost 5 bases and J 3 bases, leaving 7 bases between the germline ends.

A few counts support this clone. This chain links TRBV15 with TRBJ1-2, with TRBD1 matching 8 bases. CDR3 length equals 15 residues. Germline lookup yields CDR1 LNHNV and CDR2 YYDKDF (reference sequence). V was pared by 5 bases and J by 5 bases, with 10 bases of the junction left unmatched. The CDR3 nucleotides read TGTGCCACCAGCGCTGTATCTGGACAGGGTTATGGCTACACCTTC. Encoded protein: CATSAVSGQGYGYTF.

This chain connects TRBV19 to TRBJ1-1; possibly TRBD1 for D (6 bases). The CDR3 sequence is 15 residues long. The V end lost 10 bases, the J end lost 5 bases, and 23 bases lay between the germline ends. CDR1 is LNHDA and CDR2 is SQIVND in the germline V gene (reference sequence). CDR3 in amino acids: CATQMTSGVGTEAFF. In DNA, the CDR3 is TGTGCCACACAAATGACCTCAGGGGTGGGTACTGAAGCTTTCTTT.

The V and J genes are TRBV6-5 and TRBJ1-4; possibly TRBD1 for D (5 bases). Germline CDR1 and CDR2: MNHEY and SVGAGI. The CDR3 is 15 residues long. V gave up 2 bases and J gave up 8 bases, with 15 bases separating them. Written as DNA, the CDR3 is TGTGCCAGCAGTTACAGTGGGGCGCGATACGAAAAACTGTTTTTT. This gives the protein CASSYSGARYEKLFF.

The rearrangement joins TRBV27 to TRBJ1-2; D unresolved. Germline CDR1 and CDR2: MNHEY and SMNVEV (reference sequence). V was pared by 4 bases and J by 8 bases, with 17 bases between. CDR3 size: 14 residues. The CDR3 region is CASSSLLPRGGYTF. The DNA of the CDR3 is TGTGCCAGCAGTTCACTCCTACCCCGCGGAGGCTACACCTTC.

Only one count was recorded for this clone. The chain employs TRBV18 and TRBJ2-6, with D possibly being TRBD1 (6 bases). Trimming shortened V by 6 bases and J by 2 bases, and 17 bases separated the two germline ends. The CDR3 is 17 amino acids. Germline V lookup: CDR1 KGHSH, CDR2 LQKENI. The DNA of the CDR3 is TGTGCCAGCTCCGTCGGACAGAGCCTTACTGGGGCCAACGTCCTGACTTTC. Translation gives CASSVGQSLTGANVLTF.

The J gene is TRBJ2-7, the V gene TRBV27; D remains unclear. Trimming shortened V by 10 bases and J by 0 bases, and 7 bases separated the two germline ends. The CDR3 is 11 residues long. Germline CDR1 reads MNHEY; CDR2 reads SMNVEV (reference sequence). For the CDR3, the DNA is TGTGCCACCACAAACTCCTACGAGCAGTACTTC. Amino acid sequence: CATTNSYEQYF.

V usage is TRBV2 and J usage is TRBJ2-1, with 14 bases identical to TRBD2. After removal of 6 bases from V and 9 bases from J, the junction contained 1 base not matched to a gene. The CDR3 spans 13 residues. Germline-derived CDR1 and CDR2 are SNHLY and FYNNEI. CDR3: CASSGLAGGEQFF. The CDR3 DNA reads as TGTGCCAGCAGCGGACTAGCGGGAGGTGAGCAGTTCTTC.

This clone showed up just a few times. The chain is built from TRBV18 and TRBJ2-7, with 12 bases that match TRBD2. V trimming: 5 bases; J trimming: 3 bases; junction bases outside the gene matches: 2. Germline V gene lookup returns CDR1 KGHSH and CDR2 LQKENI. This CDR3 has 14 residues. The CDR3 coding sequence is TGTGCCAGCTCATCTAGCGGGAGGGACTACGAGCAGTACTTC. Translating gives CASSSSGRDYEQYF.